This T cell receptor beta chain was captured by sequencing in a study of T cell responses to AZD1222 COVID-19 vaccine. Here immunoSEQ multiplex PCR was the method, and the copy in TCRdb shows in-frame clones only, minus some. This repertoire shows around 99,000 clones, around nine tenths found once; its top ten account for approximately 15%. This clonotype was sampled from an adult in good health. Specimen: peripheral blood, collected on day 0 of AZD1222 vaccination.

The CDR3 coding sequence is TGTGCCAGCAGCACGCCTACAGGGGGGAAACGGGAGACCCAGTACTTC. It yields the protein CASSTPTGGKRETQYF. This chain joins TRBV7-8 and TRBJ2-5; TRBD1 aligns across 8 bases. Germline lookup yields CDR1 SGHVS and CDR2 FQNEAQ. This CDR3 spans 16 amino acids. V shed 5 bases, J shed 5 bases, and the junction held 13 bases outside the gene matches.